The next 15 T cell receptor beta chains were all read from a single sample in a study of blood T cell repertoires in COVID-19. TCRdb keeps only in-frame clones here, not all; method: immunoSEQ multiplex PCR. The sample consists of tens of thousands of clones, roughly 88% of them appearing once. Input material: peripheral blood. Receptors originate from a man aged 50 to 59 with COVID-19, enrolled during active disease.

J is TRBJ2-7 and V is TRBV7-8; 7 nucleotides align to TRBD2. CDR1 and CDR2 (germline): SGHVS, FQNEAQ. Trimming at V came to 5 bases and at J to 5 bases, leaving 9 bases not matched to a gene. The CDR3 contains 14 residues. CDR3 DNA sequence: TGTGCCAGCAGCCGAGGACTGGGGAGGGACGAGCAGTACTTC. It yields the protein CASSRGLGRDEQYF.

The chain links TRBV27 to TRBJ2-7; D unclear. The germline V gene encodes CDR1 MNHEY and CDR2 SMNVEV (reference sequence). The V and J ends lost 3 bases and 3 bases respectively, with 12 bases between them. The CDR3 spans 14 residues. The CDR3 nucleotides are TGTGCCAGCAGTTTGCGTCTAGACGGCTACGAGCAGTACTTC. It is translated as CASSLRLDGYEQYF.

This chain links TRBV18 with TRBJ1-6; D possibly corresponds to TRBD1 (5 bases). The V gene lost 2 bases and the J gene lost 8 bases, with 13 bases spanning the gap. The CDR3 spans 15 residues. The germline V gene encodes CDR1 KGHSH and CDR2 LQKENI. The CDR3 nucleotides are TGTGCCAGCTCACCAAACCAGGGTGCTGATTCACCCCTCCACTTT. It translates to CASSPNQGADSPLHF.

The rearrangement links TRBV28 to TRBJ2-1, with TRBD2 matching over 10 bases. The germline gives CDR1 MDHEN, CDR2 SYDVKM. There are 17 residues in the CDR3. Trimming cost V 3 bases and J 4 bases; bases outside gene matches: 9. CDR3 bases: TGTGCCAGCAGTTTTGTCAGGGCTAGCGGGAGTTACAATGAGCAGTTCTTC. This codes for CASSFVRASGSYNEQFF. The variable domain in full, with the rest retrieved from reference TRBV28 and TRBJ2-1, is DVKVTQSSRYLVKRTGEKVFLECVQDMDHENMFWYRQDPGLGLRLIYFSYDVKMKEKGDIPEGYSVSREKKERFSLILESASTNQTSMYLCASSFVRASGSYNEQFFGPGTRLTVL.

This chain connects TRBV7-9 to TRBJ2-1, with TRBD2 identical over 9 bases. Trimming took 5 bases from V and 5 from J; bases not matched to a gene: 7. CDR3 size: 15 residues. Germline V gene data show CDR1 as SEHNR and CDR2 as FQNEAQ (reference sequence). CDR3 amino acids: CASSTTSGRHNEQFF. DNA for the CDR3: TGTGCCAGCAGCACAACTAGCGGGCGACACAATGAGCAGTTCTTC.

V gene TRBV6-2 or TRBV6-3 combines with J gene TRBJ2-3, with 9 nucleotides matching TRBD2. Germline loops: CDR1 MNHEY, CDR2 SVGEGT. V shed 0 bases, J shed 4 bases, and the junction held 11 bases outside the gene matches. The CDR3 totals 18 residues. The CDR3 coding sequence is TGTGCCAGCAGTTACTCCCCGGGCGGGACTAGCTACCCAGATACGCAGTATTTT. Its protein is CASSYSPGGTSYPDTQYF.

The genes are TRBV19 and TRBJ1-6, with D perhaps TRBD1 (6 bases). From germline, CDR1 is LNHDA and CDR2 SQIVND (reference sequence). This CDR3 is built from 16 residues. V was shortened by 3 bases and J by 0 bases, with 9 bases between the two germline ends. The CDR3, as DNA: TGTGCCAGTAGTATCACAGGGAGCTCCTATAATTCACCCCTCCACTTT. Translating gives CASSITGSSYNSPLHF.

V and J are TRBV7-8 and TRBJ1-1, with 7 bases matching TRBD1. The V and J ends lost 5 bases and 8 bases, in that order; junction bases with no gene match: 11. Germline values: CDR1 SGHVS, CDR2 FQNEAQ. The CDR3 extends over 14 amino acids. In nucleotides, the CDR3 is TGTGCCAGCAGCACCCGGGACAGCAGAGGAGAAGCTTTCTTT. The encoded protein is CASSTRDSRGEAFF.

The genes are TRBV4-1 and TRBJ1-2, with 9 bases identical to TRBD1. V trimming: 2 bases; J trimming: 9 bases; junction bases outside the gene matches: 13. Germline V gene lookup returns CDR1 MGHRA and CDR2 YSYEKL. CDR3 length: 16 amino acids. The CDR3 reads CASSQPLTGTGRSYTF. Written as DNA, the CDR3 is TGCGCCAGCAGCCAACCCTTAACCGGGACAGGGAGGAGCTACACCTTC.

The chain has TRBV7-2 and TRBJ1-6; a possible D gene is TRBD1 (6 bases). V shed 5 bases and J shed 9 bases, with 17 bases lying between them. The CDR3 has 15 amino acids. Per germline, CDR1 SGHTA and CDR2 FQGNSA. The CDR3 is CASSTRRGAGSPLHF. For the CDR3, the DNA is TGTGCCAGCAGCACCCGGCGGGGGGCAGGTTCACCCCTCCACTTT.

This chain uses TRBV19 with TRBJ1-4, with TRBD1 as a possible D gene (6 bases). The CDR3 has 12 residues. The V gene's germline CDR1 is LNHDA and CDR2 SQIVND (reference sequence). V gave up 6 bases and J gave up 7 bases, with 9 bases separating them. The CDR3 DNA reads as TGTGCCAGTAGACAGGGTTTTGAAAAACTGTTTTTT. This encodes CASRQGFEKLFF. Filled out from reference TRBV19 and TRBJ1-4, the complete variable domain reads DGGITQSPKYLFRKEGQNVTLSCEQNLNHDAMYWYRQDPGQGLRLIYYSQIVNDFQKGDIAEGYSVSREKKESFPLTVTSAQKNPTAFYLCASRQGFEKLFFGSGTQLSVL.

V gene TRBV29-1 combines with J gene TRBJ1-2; 7 bases fit TRBD1. V gave up 1 base and J gave up 7 bases; unmatched junction bases: 9. CDR3 length equals 14 residues. Germline CDR1 and CDR2: SQVTM and ANQGSEA. CDR3 protein: CSVEVGQGDPGYTF. The CDR3 DNA follows: TGCAGCGTTGAAGTGGGGCAGGGGGACCCTGGCTACACCTTC.

The chain joins TRBV24-1 to TRBJ1-5; 7 positions agree with TRBD1. Unmatched junction bases numbered 13, after V lost 9 bases and J lost 3 bases. The CDR3 is made up of 16 amino acids. Germline V gene lookup returns CDR1 KGHDR and CDR2 SFDVKD. Here the CDR3 reads CATSDRARGLNQPQHF. In DNA form, the CDR3 reads TGTGCCACCTCCGACAGGGCACGGGGTCTCAATCAGCCCCAGCATTTT.

The CDR3: CASSPTTGLSGYTF. The CDR3 DNA is TGTGCCAGCTCACCAACGACAGGCCTATCGGGCTACACCTTC. The rearrangement joins TRBV18 to TRBJ1-2; D might be TRBD1 (6 bases). Germline-derived CDR1 and CDR2 are KGHSH and LQKENI. CDR3 length: 14 amino acids. Deletions cut 2 bases from V and 8 bases from J, with 15 bases between.

The DNA of the CDR3 is TGCGCCAGCAGCTCCCGGACAGGGAACTATGGCTACACCTTC. The encoded protein is CASSSRTGNYGYTF. This chain links TRBV5-1 with TRBJ1-2; 8 bases match TRBD1. The germline V gene has CDR1 SGHRS and CDR2 YFSETQ. V shed 3 bases and J 2 bases; nucleotides not matched to a gene: 3. The CDR3 consists of 14 residues.